The 21 T cell receptor beta chains given below trace back to one sample, sequenced in a study of beta chain features in type 1 diabetes. Findings and limits, study-wide: For Type 1 diabetes patients, all four CD4+ subsets carried TCRB CDR3s that were moderately but significantly shorter.

The isolated RNA, all of it, was reverse transcribed, so expressed TCRB transcripts were what got sequenced. Only in-frame clones appear in the TCRdb table, and some are missing; sequencing was by immunoSEQ multiplex PCR. The data contain hundreds of thousands of clones, more than 13% of them seen just once; the ten biggest clones take up 0.035% to 0.045%. No antigen has been assigned to these receptors. Sequencing input: naive CD4+ T cells from blood. The receptors were sampled from a man younger than 35 with type 1 diabetes.

The chain is built from TRBV5-1 and TRBJ1-5; 8 bases align to TRBD1. Germline values: CDR1 SGHRS, CDR2 YFSETQ. The junction had 15 bases not matched to a gene; V was cut back by 4 bases and J by 3 bases. CDR3 length equals 18 residues. The CDR3 DNA follows: TGCGCCAGCAGCCTGAATCCACAGGGGGATCTTCCCAATCAGCCCCAGCATTTT. Translated: CASSLNPQGDLPNQPQHF.

The gene calls are TRBV21-1 and TRBJ2-3; TRBD2 was called by the table and not checked on the DNA. TRBV21-1 is reported as a pseudogene. The CDR3 contains 13 residues. CDR3 nucleotide sequence: TGTGCCAGCAGCAGAGCTTGCGGCCGCACGCAGTATTTT. It translates to CASSRACGRTQYF.

This clone was counted a few times. This sequence joins TRBV11-2 and TRBJ2-5; no clear D. The DNA end is more similar to TRBJ2-7, so the J call may be wrong. Germline CDR1 and CDR2: SGHAT and FQNNGV. The CDR3 loop spans 13 amino acids. The CDR3 region has the DNA TGTGCCAGCAGCGTCGTCCAGAGTTACGAGCAGTACTTC. Amino acids: CASSVVQSYEQYF.

The gene calls are TRBV11-1 and TRBJ2-7, with D possibly called TRBD1 or TRBD2 (5 bases each). Germline CDR1 reads SGHAT; CDR2 reads FQDESV (reference sequence). V lost 0 bases to trimming and J lost 2 bases, with 14 bases between them. The CDR3 has 16 amino acids. The CDR3 DNA reads TGTGCCAGCAGCTTAGCGTGGGGACCGGGGACCTACGAGCAGTACTTC. Its translation: CASSLAWGPGTYEQYF.

This clone showed up just a few times. The chain uses TRBV7-2 and TRBJ2-7; weak D call: TRBD1 (6 bases). The CDR3 runs to 16 residues. Between the trimmed V and J ends, which lost 7 bases and 0 bases, there was a span of 19 bases. Germline CDR1 reads SGHTA; CDR2 reads FQGNSA. The chain's CDR3 is CASTISATGNSYEQYF. As DNA, the CDR3 is TGTGCCAGCACCATCTCTGCGACAGGCAACTCCTACGAGCAGTACTTC. The full variable domain, with the rest looked up from reference TRBV7-2 and TRBJ2-7, is GAGVSQSPSNKVTEKGKDVELRCDPISGHTALYWYRQSLGQGLEFLIYFQGNSAPDKSGLPSDRFSAERTGGSVSTLTIQRTQQEDSAVYLCASTISATGNSYEQYFGPGTRLTVT.

This clone was seen a few times. In DNA, the CDR3 is TGCGCCAGCAGCCTCACCGGGACAGGGAGCGAGCAGTACTTC. Translated: CASSLTGTGSEQYF. The chain has TRBV4-3 and TRBJ2-7, with 9 nucleotides matching TRBD1. CDR1 LGHNA and CDR2 YSLEER come from the germline V gene. The CDR3 sequence is 14 residues long. After removal of 4 bases from V and 6 bases from J, the junction contained 7 bases not matched to a gene.

The rearrangement links TRBV30 to TRBJ2-3; 9 bases map to TRBD1. V shed 3 bases and J 5 bases; nucleotides not matched to a gene: 6. The CDR3 has 14 amino acids. Germline CDR1 reads GTSNPN; CDR2 reads SVGIG (reference sequence). CDR3 loop: CAWSYRGRRDTQYF. The CDR3 DNA sequence: TGTGCCTGGAGCTACAGGGGGCGAAGAGATACGCAGTATTTT.

The rearrangement joins TRBV6-1 to TRBJ2-1; a weak D match, TRBD1 (6 bases). Germline lookup yields CDR1 MNHNS and CDR2 SASEGT. The CDR3 runs to 12 residues. Trimming removed 1 base from V and 10 bases from J, with 8 bases in between. Here the CDR3 reads CASSEGRGEQFF. The CDR3 DNA reads TGTGCCAGCAGTGAAGGTAGGGGGGAGCAGTTCTTC.

As for this clone: The same CDR3 arises from other DNA sequences in this sample as well. This sequence joins TRBV7-2 and TRBJ1-5; TRBD1 might be the D (6 bases). The germline V and J ends were trimmed by 5 bases and 7 bases, with 12 bases remaining between them. This CDR3 has 13 amino acids. Per germline, CDR1 SGHTA and CDR2 FQGNSA. The CDR3 loop reads CASSRQGKQPQHF. DNA of the CDR3: TGTGCCAGCAGCCGGCAGGGGAAACAGCCCCAGCATTTT. Together with reference TRBV7-2 and TRBJ1-5, the CDR3 gives the full variable domain: GAGVSQSPSNKVTEKGKDVELRCDPISGHTALYWYRQSLGQGLEFLIYFQGNSAPDKSGLPSDRFSAERTGGSVSTLTIQRTQQEDSAVYLCASSRQGKQPQHFGDGTRLSIL.

The chain employs TRBV27 and TRBJ2-5; 7 nucleotides align to TRBD2. Germline V gene sequence: CDR1 MNHEY, CDR2 SMNVEV (reference sequence). The CDR3 is made up of 13 amino acids. V shed 2 bases, J shed 4 bases, and the junction held 1 base outside the gene matches. The CDR3 DNA follows: TGTGCCAGCAGTTTAGGACTAGTAGAGACCCAGTACTTC. Amino acids: CASSLGLVETQYF.

The sample holds a few counts of this clone. J is TRBJ2-1 and V is TRBV4-2, with D perhaps TRBD2 (5 bases). Germline V gene data show CDR1 as LGHNA and CDR2 as YNFKEQ. V was pared by 8 bases and J by 0 bases, with 14 bases between. The CDR3 is 15 residues long. Written as DNA, the CDR3 is TGTGCCAGCCGGACTTGGGGTCCCTCCTACAATGAGCAGTTCTTC. Its translation is CASRTWGPSYNEQFF.

The rearrangement joins TRBV19 to TRBJ2-6; D is perhaps TRBD1 or TRBD2 (5 bases each). The CDR3 totals 16 residues. Deletions cut 5 bases from V and 0 bases from J, with 11 bases between. Per germline, CDR1 LNHDA and CDR2 SQIVND (reference sequence). CDR3 in DNA: TGTGCCAGTAGTGCTCGAGGGGTCTCTGGGGCCAACGTCCTGACTTTC. This encodes CASSARGVSGANVLTF. The entire variable domain, with the rest obtained from reference TRBV19 and TRBJ2-6, is as follows: DGGITQSPKYLFRKEGQNVTLSCEQNLNHDAMYWYRQDPGQGLRLIYYSQIVNDFQKGDIAEGYSVSREKKESFPLTVTSAQKNPTAFYLCASSARGVSGANVLTFGAGSRLTVL.

This chain links TRBV4-2 with TRBJ1-5; D may be TRBD1 (5 bases). The V end was cut by 0 bases, the J end by 5 bases, with 14 bases between. The CDR3 covers 16 residues. Germline values: CDR1 LGHNA, CDR2 YNFKEQ. This chain's CDR3 is CASSQDMAGKDQPQHF. Written as DNA, the CDR3 is TGTGCCAGCAGCCAAGATATGGCAGGGAAAGATCAGCCCCAGCATTTT.

V usage is TRBV18 and J usage is TRBJ2-3; TRBD1 agrees at 8 bases. The CDR3 covers 16 residues. Germline V gene data show CDR1 as KGHSH and CDR2 as LQKENI. V gave up 2 bases and J gave up 1 base; unmatched junction bases: 5. CDR3 protein: CASSPRAGGGTDTQYF. CDR3 nucleotides: TGTGCCAGCTCACCAAGGGCAGGGGGCGGCACAGATACGCAGTATTTT.

The chain is built from TRBV25-1 and TRBJ1-1; D is possibly TRBD1 (6 bases). The CDR3 consists of 17 residues. CDR1 MGHDK and CDR2 SYGVNS come from the germline V gene. Trimming cost V 2 bases and J 4 bases, with 20 bases left between them. The CDR3 DNA is TGTGCCAGCAGTGAAATAGGCCAGGGGATCAGGGGCACTGAAGCTTTCTTT. Translating gives CASSEIGQGIRGTEAFF.

As to this clone: Other nucleotide sequences from this sample produce the same CDR3. The rearrangement uses TRBV30 and TRBJ1-5; D not resolved. Trimming took off 5 bases at V and 0 bases at J, with 8 bases between the two ends. Germline V gives CDR1 GTSNPN, CDR2 SVGIG (reference sequence). CDR3 size: 13 residues. CDR3 residues: CAWSTDSNQPQHF. The CDR3 region has the DNA TGTGCCTGGTCCACAGATAGCAATCAGCCCCAGCATTTT.

V and J are TRBV28 and TRBJ2-4; 7 positions agree with TRBD1. V lost 5 bases, J lost 7 bases, and 8 bases stayed unmatched. The germline V gene has CDR1 MDHEN and CDR2 SYDVKM. CDR3 length equals 14 residues. CDR3 amino acids: CASSPGQVVNIQYF. For the CDR3, the DNA is TGTGCCAGCAGTCCCGGACAGGTGGTCAACATTCAGTACTTC.

The table lists this clone with a few counts. The genes are TRBV7-3 and TRBJ2-2; tentative D call: TRBD2 (5 bases). Trimming cost V 5 bases and J 5 bases, with 15 bases left between them. CDR3 length equals 15 residues. The germline V gene encodes CDR1 SGHTA and CDR2 FQGTGA. The CDR3 is CASSPGLYGTGELFF. The CDR3 DNA reads TGTGCCAGCAGCCCCGGACTCTACGGGACCGGGGAGCTGTTTTTT. Using reference TRBV7-3 and TRBJ2-2 for the parts outside the CDR3, the full variable domain is GAGVSQTPSNKVTEKGKYVELRCDPISGHTALYWYRQSLGQGPEFLIYFQGTGAADDSGLPNDRFFAVRPEGSVSTLKIQRTERGDSAVYLCASSPGLYGTGELFFGEGSRLTVL.

The J gene is TRBJ2-3, the V gene TRBV2, with TRBD2 identical over 13 bases. The germline V gene has CDR1 SNHLY and CDR2 FYNNEI. The CDR3 has 20 residues. V gave up 7 bases and J gave up 0 bases; unmatched junction bases: 16. The CDR3 loop reads CASKRPGLAGSSPSTDTQYF. The CDR3 DNA sequence: TGTGCCAGCAAGCGACCGGGACTAGCGGGGAGTTCACCTAGCACAGATACGCAGTATTTT.

The chain couples TRBV4-2 to TRBJ2-2, with TRBD1 matching 8 bases. Germline loops: CDR1 LGHNA, CDR2 YNFKEQ. V lost 8 bases to trimming and J lost 2 bases; unmatched junction nucleotides: 7. The CDR3 extends over 15 amino acids. Here the CDR3 DNA reads TGTGCCAGCTTGAGAACAGGGGGAAACACCGGGGAGCTGTTTTTT. Translation gives CASLRTGGNTGELFF.

This chain links TRBV7-9 with TRBJ2-1, with 16 bases identical to TRBD2. CDR1 SEHNR and CDR2 FQNEAQ come from the germline V gene (reference sequence). V shed 6 bases and J 8 bases; nucleotides not matched to a gene: 10. The CDR3 extends over 17 amino acids. CDR3 region: CASSRGLAGGPSDEQFF. The CDR3 region has the DNA TGTGCCAGCAGTCGGGGACTAGCGGGAGGGCCCAGCGATGAGCAGTTCTTC. Complete variable domain (other parts from reference TRBV7-9 and TRBJ2-1): DTGVSQNPRHKITKRGQNVTFRCDPISEHNRLYWYRQTLGQGPEFLTYFQNEAQLEKSRLLSDRFSAERPKGSFSTLEIQRTEQGDSAMYLCASSRGLAGGPSDEQFFGPGTRLTVL.